This TCR beta chain was recovered during a study of cytomegalovirus exposure and HLA in healthy donors. Per the germline V gene, CDR1 is SGDLS and CDR2 is YYNGEE. The CDR3 contains 20 residues. Germline trimming cut 0 bases from V and 5 bases from J; bases unmatched to any gene: 14. Vbeta (60) and Jbeta (13) primers were used in the PCR. Only in-frame clones appear in the TCRdb table, and some are missing; sequencing was by immunoSEQ multiplex PCR. The sample records 100,000 to 150,000 clones, approximately 80% being singletons. Sequencing was performed on PBMCs. The sequence derives from a woman aged 18-29 years in good health and CMV-seronegative. V and J are TRBV9 and TRBJ2-1; 13 bases align to TRBD2. The CDR3 DNA reads TGTGCCAGCAGCGTAGAGGGTAGACTGACTAGCGGGAGGAATAACAATGAGCAGTTCTTC. Its protein is CASSVEGRLTSGRNNNEQFF.